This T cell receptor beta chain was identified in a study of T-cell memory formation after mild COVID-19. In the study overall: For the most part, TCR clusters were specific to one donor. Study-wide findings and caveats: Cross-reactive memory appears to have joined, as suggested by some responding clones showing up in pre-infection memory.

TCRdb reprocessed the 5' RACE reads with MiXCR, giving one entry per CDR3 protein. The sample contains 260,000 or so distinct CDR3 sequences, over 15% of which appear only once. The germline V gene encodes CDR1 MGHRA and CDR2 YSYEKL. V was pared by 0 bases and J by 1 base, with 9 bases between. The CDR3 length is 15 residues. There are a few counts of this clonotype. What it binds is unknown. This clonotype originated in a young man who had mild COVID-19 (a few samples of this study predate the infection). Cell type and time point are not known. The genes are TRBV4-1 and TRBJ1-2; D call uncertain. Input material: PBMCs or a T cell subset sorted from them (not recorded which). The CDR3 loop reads CASSQDPSRNYGYTF. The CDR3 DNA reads TGCGCCAGCAGCCAAGATCCTAGCCGTAACTATGGCTACACCTTC.